This T cell receptor (beta chain) is from a study of T cells in Graves' hyperthyroidism and ophthalmopathy. As for the study in general: Peripheral blood was drawn at first diagnosis, prior to all treatment. General study results and limits: Also found in blood were most expanded thyroid clonotypes above 0.001.

This clonotype was observed a few times. The antigen is not known. The study defined stable Graves' hyperthyroidism as no ophthalmopathy progression within 18 months. With 3 bases removed from V and 2 bases from J, the gap between germline ends came to 13 bases. CDR3 length equals 16 residues. In germline, CDR1 is KGHSH, CDR2 LQKENI. The CDR3 regions of TCR beta were amplified from RNA transcripts. The primer set for the first-round RT-PCR of the TCR CDR3 was HTBI. TCRdb called the multiplex PCR reads again in MiXCR, with one record for every CDR3 protein. Of 300,000 to 450,000 distinct CDR3 sequences in the sample, roughly an eighth were seen once.

The receptor comes from a woman aged 18 to 35 with Graves' hyperthyroidism. The chain combines TRBV18 with TRBJ2-2; D remains unclear. Sequenced input: blood. CDR3 sequence reads: CASSPKSWPNTGELFF. CDR3 nucleotides: TGTGCCAGCTCACCCAAGAGCTGGCCAAACACCGGGGAGCTGTTTTTT.